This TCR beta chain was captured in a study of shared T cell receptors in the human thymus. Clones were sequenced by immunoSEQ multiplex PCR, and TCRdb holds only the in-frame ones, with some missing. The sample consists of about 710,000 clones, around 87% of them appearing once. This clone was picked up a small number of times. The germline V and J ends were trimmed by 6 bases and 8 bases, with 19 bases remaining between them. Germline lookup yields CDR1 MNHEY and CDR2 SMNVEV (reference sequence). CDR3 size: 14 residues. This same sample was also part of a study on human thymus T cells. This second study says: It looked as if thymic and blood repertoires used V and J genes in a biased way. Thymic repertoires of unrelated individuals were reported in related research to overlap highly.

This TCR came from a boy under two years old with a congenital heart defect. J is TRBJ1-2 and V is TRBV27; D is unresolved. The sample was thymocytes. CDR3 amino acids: CASSHTPDRVGYTF. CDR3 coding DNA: TGTGCCAGCAGCCATACCCCCGATCGAGTGGGCTACACCTTC.